The entry that follows covers one TCR beta chain sequence. Using immunoSEQ multiplex PCR, the repertoire was profiled, and TCRdb retains in-frame clones only, with some absent. The sample holds around 97,000 clones; roughly nine tenths are singletons and the top ten take 0.75% to 0.95%. This entry comes from a study of T cell changes during pregnancy in multiple sclerosis. Germline assignment: CDR1 KGHSH and CDR2 LQKENI. The CDR3 totals 15 residues. The V gene end was trimmed by 3 bases and the J gene end by 7 bases; junction bases not matched to a gene: 6. The rearrangement joins TRBV18 to TRBJ1-6, with 7 positions matching TRBD1. Sequencing was performed on peripheral blood, taken after pregnancy. The TCR sequence derives from a female donor with multiple sclerosis, enrolled in a pregnancy study. CDR3: CASSPPRDSNSPLHF. CDR3 DNA sequence: TGTGCCAGCTCACCGCCACGGGACAGCAATTCACCCCTCCACTTT.